Listed below are T cell receptor beta chains from one sample, sequenced in a study of T-cell reconstitution after alpha-beta-depleted transplantation in children. MiXCR, applied by TCRdb to the PCR reads, yields one record per CDR3 protein. The sample has about 300,000 distinct CDR3 sequences, roughly 7.8% seen once; the top ten hold about 9.3%. Sequences were derived from peripheral blood, sampled 360 days after TCRalphabeta/CD19-depleted stem cell transplant. The receptors derive from a female patient younger than 10 who had a stem cell transplant for Fanconi anemia, so the T cells may come from the graft donor. Each CDR3 is given with its conserved first and last residue. A D gene is named only where the DNA matches it firmly. The size of a clone is reported for some rows only, either as once, few or many, or as a class for expanded clones.

clone_size,d_call,v_call,j_call,cdr3_aa,cdr3_nt
many,NA,TRBV20-1,TRBJ1-2,CSAGEEDGYTF,TGCAGTGCTGGGGAGGAGGATGGCTACACCTTC
few,TRBD1,TRBV6-1,TRBJ1-5,CATSRSGGVSNQPQHF,TGTGCCACCTCAAGATCAGGGGGTGTGAGCAATCAGCCCCAGCATTTT
many,TRBD1,TRBV27,TRBJ2-7,CASSLSGQGVPTSPYEQYF,TGTGCCAGCAGTTTATCGGGACAGGGGGTTCCGACCAGCCCCTACGAGCAGTACTTC
many,NA,TRBV15,TRBJ2-1,CATRQGFLGVNEQFF,TGTGCCACCAGGCAAGGCTTCCTTGGGGTCAATGAGCAGTTCTTC
few,TRBD2,TRBV5-1,TRBJ2-7,CASSWGLLAGGPYSYEQYF,TGCGCCAGCAGCTGGGGCCTCCTAGCGGGGGGGCCTTACTCCTACGAGCAGTACTTC
NA,TRBD1,TRBV5-4,TRBJ1-3,CASSFGGQVISGNTIYF,TGTGCCAGCAGCTTCGGTGGACAGGTGATCTCTGGAAACACCATATATTTT
NA,NA,TRBV3-1,TRBJ2-5,CASSQDFGGATETQYF,TGTGCCAGCAGCCAAGATTTCGGCGGAGCGACAGAGACCCAGTACTTC
many,TRBD2,TRBV5-1,TRBJ2-3,CASSSGAGPDTQYF,TGCGCCAGCAGCTCCGGAGCGGGACCAGATACGCAGTATTTT
many,NA,TRBV29-1,TRBJ2-5,CSVVVGAETQYF,TGCAGCGTTGTGGTGGGGGCAGAGACCCAGTACTTC
few,TRBD2,TRBV18,TRBJ2-1,CASSPTGLAGLALFF,TGTGCCAGCTCACCTACAGGACTAGCGGGACTAGCCCTGTTCTTC
many,NA,TRBV4-2,TRBJ2-5,CASSRVVEEETQYF,TGTGCCAGCAGCCGCGTCGTGGAGGAAGAGACCCAGTACTTC
few,NA,TRBV20-1,TRBJ1-1,CSARWGGRSKDAFF,TGCAGTGCCCGGTGGGGAGGGCGGAGTAAGGATGCTTTCTTT
many,TRBD2,TRBV18,TRBJ2-7,CASSPAGLAGNEQYF,TGTGCCAGCTCACCGGCGGGACTAGCGGGTAACGAGCAGTACTTC
many,NA,TRBV10-1,TRBJ2-2,CASGETAGELFF,TGCGCCAGCGGGGAGACAGCCGGGGAGCTGTTTTTT
many,NA,TRBV7-9,TRBJ2-5,CASSLGRQFETQYF,TGTGCCAGCAGCTTAGGTCGGCAGTTTGAGACCCAGTACTTC
many,NA,TRBV20-1,TRBJ2-7,CSALLGEQYF,TGCAGTGCTCTTCTGGGGGAGCAGTACTTC
NA,NA,TRBV6-5,TRBJ2-3,CASSYAGTDTQYF,TGTGCCAGCAGTTACGCGGGAACAGATACGCAGTATTTT
many,NA,TRBV20-1,TRBJ1-2,CSANGYTF,TGCAGTGCTAATGGCTACACCTTC
NA,TRBD1,TRBV6-1,TRBJ2-5,CASPGLLQGAREETQYF,TGTGCCAGCCCCGGCCTTCTTCAGGGGGCGAGGGAAGAGACCCAGTACTTC
few,NA,TRBV3-1,TRBJ2-1,CASSPPEFGYNEQFF,TGTGCCAGCAGCCCCCCTGAATTCGGATACAATGAGCAGTTCTTC
many,NA,TRBV7-3,TRBJ2-1,CASSLIRGAGEQFF,TGTGCCAGCAGCTTAATCCGTGGGGCTGGTGAGCAGTTCTTC
NA,TRBD2,TRBV6-2/TRBV6-3,TRBJ2-3,CASSLSGTSGSRDTQYF,TGTGCCAGCAGTCTTTCCGGGACTAGCGGGAGCAGGGATACGCAGTATTTT
many,NA,TRBV3-1,TRBJ2-7,CASSQGAASSYEQYF,TGTGCCAGCAGCCAAGGGGCGGCAAGCTCCTACGAGCAGTACTTC
NA,NA,TRBV6-1,TRBJ1-5,CASSEGGRNNQPQHF,TGTGCCAGCAGTGAGGGTGGACGGAACAATCAGCCCCAGCATTTT
NA,TRBD2,TRBV11-2,TRBJ2-7,CASSGPGLASEQYF,TGTGCCAGCAGCGGACCCGGACTAGCCTCCGAGCAGTACTTC
few,NA,TRBV7-2,TRBJ2-3,CASSLKRHTQYF,TGTGCCAGCAGCTTAAAGCGACATACGCAGTATTTT
many,NA,TRBV28,TRBJ2-2,CASSTQTGNTGELFF,TGTGCCAGCAGTACACAAACAGGGAACACCGGGGAGCTGTTTTTT
NA,NA,TRBV6-1,TRBJ1-2,CATRAVGAGLEGYTF,TGTGCCACTCGGGCCGTTGGGGCAGGGCTAGAGGGCTACACCTTC